This T cell receptor beta chain was identified in a study of blood T cell repertoires in COVID-19 (dated by TCRdb to the early 2020s). Some background on the complete study: Samples covering the acute and convalescent phases of COVID-19 were provided by collaborators in the United States, Italy and Spain. The repertoires were released in a freely available public database meant as a resource for research on the immune response to SARS-CoV-2. The material from the prospective study consisted of cDNA or gDNA derived from T cells, B-cell-depleted T cells, or PBMCs. Where HLA class I and class II types were available, the types were taken from metadata supplied by the sample provider, not from assay-based typing. The samples were drawn from two sources: the first 160 participants of the ongoing ImmuneRACE study, and 1,200 or so subjects contributed by 6 global collaborators. A de-identified subject ID, COVID-19 status, age in years and sex were almost always included in the sample metadata. The dataset comprised deeply sampled blood TCRbeta repertoires from subjects exposed to, actively infected with, or recovered from COVID-19.

Findings and caveats that apply to the study as a whole: The amount of clinical and demographic metadata varied by source and participant and was provided uncurated.

V is cut back by 3 bases and J by 4 bases, with 0 bases in the junction unmatched. Inclusive of the bounding cysteine and phenylalanine, the CDR3 is 12 residues long. The only DNA kept is the CDR3, 36 bases in frame from the first base. The germline V gene yields MNHNS for CDR1 and SASEGT for CDR2. Enrolling through a virtual design, the prospective study's participants ranged in age from roughly 18 to 100 years and lived across more than 20 United States geographic areas. In the prospective study, participants were assigned to cohorts based on the clinical history participants reported in a screening survey and a study questionnaire. Recovered participants in ImmuneRACE Cohort 3 were defined as having two consecutive negative NP/OP PCR tests, clearance from a healthcare professional, or resolution of symptoms. In the prospective study, whole blood, serum and a nasopharyngeal or oropharyngeal swab were collected from each participant by mobile phlebotomists. Participants in the prospective study had the option to provide additional blood draws and questionnaires over an approximately two-month period. Before DNA extraction, blood samples from the prospective study were shipped at room temperature or frozen.

Regarding this clone: Its recognized antigen is unknown. No base-level quality is on record; no much larger clone is a single base apart.

TCRbeta CDR3 regions were amplified from genomic DNA using the immunoSEQ Assay, a bias-controlled multiplex PCR. From the authors' description of their analysis: The number of nucleated cells in each sample was estimated by amplification of reference gene primers within the assay. To quantify the absolute abundance of each unique TCRbeta CDR3 rearrangement, sequence reads were collapsed and filtered. For each sample, productive Simpson clonality was calculated as the square root of Simpson's diversity index over productive rearrangements. The clones in this table, taken by TCRdb from immuneACCESS, are in-frame only. Not every clone is retained; where verified, under half of the shortfall comes from an unresolved V gene, and the cause of the rest is unknown. V and J calls and clone size come straight from that table; D and trimming were deduced from the DNA. In this sample the table shows roughly 230,000 clones, around 82% of which occur a single time. The ten largest clones take up approximately 3.6% of the sample.

This TCR derives from a man aged 45 to 65 who had recovered from COVID-19. Material: PBMCs or T cells enriched from blood (not recorded which). The V and J genes are TRBV6-1 and TRBJ2-7, and 7 bases in between align with TRBD1. CDR3 region: CASSETGYEQYF. The sequenced DNA: TGTGCCAGCAGTGAGACAGGGTACGAGCAGTACTTC.